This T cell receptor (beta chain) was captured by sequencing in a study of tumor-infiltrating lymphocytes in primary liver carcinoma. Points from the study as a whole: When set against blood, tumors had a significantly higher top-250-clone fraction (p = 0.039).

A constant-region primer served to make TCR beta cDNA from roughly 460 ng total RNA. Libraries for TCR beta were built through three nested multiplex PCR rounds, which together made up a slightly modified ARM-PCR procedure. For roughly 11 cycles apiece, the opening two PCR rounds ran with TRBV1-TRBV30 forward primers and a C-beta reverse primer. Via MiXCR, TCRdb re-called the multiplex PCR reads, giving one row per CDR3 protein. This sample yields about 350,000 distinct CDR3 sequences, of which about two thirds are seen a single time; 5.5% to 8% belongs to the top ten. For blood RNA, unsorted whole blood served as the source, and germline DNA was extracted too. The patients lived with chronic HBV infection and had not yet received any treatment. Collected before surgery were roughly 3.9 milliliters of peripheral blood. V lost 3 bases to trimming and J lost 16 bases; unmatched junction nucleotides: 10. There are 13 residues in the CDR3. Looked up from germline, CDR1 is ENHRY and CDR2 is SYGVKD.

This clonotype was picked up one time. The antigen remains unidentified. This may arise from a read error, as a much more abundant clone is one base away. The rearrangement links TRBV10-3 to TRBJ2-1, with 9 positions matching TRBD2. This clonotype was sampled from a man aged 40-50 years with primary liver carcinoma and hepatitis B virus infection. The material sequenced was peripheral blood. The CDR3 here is CAISEGTSRWVFF. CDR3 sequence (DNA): TGTGCCATCAGTGAAGGGACTAGCCGGTGGGTTTTCTTC.